A selection of T cell receptor beta chains follows, all from one sample in a study of T cell responses to AZD1222 COVID-19 vaccine. The repertoire was sequenced with immunoSEQ multiplex PCR; TCRdb's copy has only in-frame clones and lacks some. This sample has 95,000 to 130,000 clones, with roughly 92% found just once. This specimen was peripheral blood, taken 28 days after the second AZD1222 dose. These receptors were taken from an adult who received the AZD1222 COVID-19 vaccine. Both conserved end residues are part of each CDR3. A D gene is named only where the DNA matches it firmly. A clone size is listed for some rows: how often the clone was seen (once, few, many), or a class if it is expanded.

>-|TRBV11-2|-|TRBJ1-2
CASSLGRNYGYTF
TGTGCCAGCAGCTTAGGCAGGAACTATGGCTACACCTTC
>-|TRBV6-5|TRBD2|TRBJ2-3
CASSWTSGIGTDTQYF
TGTGCCAGCAGTTGGACTAGCGGGATTGGGACAGATACGCAGTATTTT
>-|TRBV9|-|TRBJ2-1
CASSVARNGDPYNEQFF
TGTGCCAGCAGCGTAGCGAGAAACGGCGACCCCTACAATGAGCAGTTCTTC
>-|TRBV5-1|TRBD1|TRBJ1-2
CASSLGQGLGYGYTF
TGCGCCAGCAGCCTGGGACAGGGTTTAGGGTATGGCTACACCTTC
>-|TRBV7-2|-|TRBJ2-2
CASSPWTQNTGELFF
TGTGCCAGCAGCCCCTGGACTCAGAACACCGGGGAGCTGTTTTTT
>-|TRBV6-5|-|TRBJ1-2
CASRKQVEANYGYTF
TGTGCCAGCAGGAAACAGGTCGAAGCTAACTATGGCTACACCTTC
>-|TRBV29-1|-|TRBJ2-7
CSAEDSNYEQYF
TGCAGCGCGGAGGACAGTAACTACGAGCAGTACTTC
>-|TRBV13|TRBD1|TRBJ1-2
CASSLGDRVGYTF
TGTGCCAGCAGCTTAGGGGACAGGGTTGGCTACACCTTC
>once|TRBV19|TRBD2|TRBJ2-1
CASSIDLGLAGKNEQFF
TGTGCCAGTAGTATAGATCTGGGCCTAGCGGGGAAGAATGAGCAGTTCTTC
>-|TRBV27|TRBD1|TRBJ1-6
CASSQRQGNSPLHF
TGTGCCAGCAGTCAGCGACAGGGGAATTCACCCCTCCACTTT